This entry describes one T cell receptor (beta chain). What it recognizes is unknown. This specimen belongs to a study of response to subunit inactivated influenza vaccine. The CDR3 contains 13 residues. The V and J ends lost 3 bases and 4 bases respectively, with 10 bases between them. CDR1 is SGHRS and CDR2 is YFSETQ in the germline V gene. Study-wide findings and caveats: T cells newly recruited by each seasonal influenza vaccination are few, the authors suggested.

From the RT-PCR reads, TCRdb called clonotypes with MiXCR, one entry per CDR3 protein. The table has a few hundred thousand distinct CDR3 sequences, 12% to 15% seen once. The rearrangement uses TRBV5-1 and TRBJ1-2; D ambiguous. The TCR originated in a man aged 45-65 years who received an inactivated influenza vaccine. Sample: PBMCs from blood, taken about 12 days after vaccination. CDR3 sequence reads: CASSSRSTYGYTF. The CDR3 DNA reads TGCGCCAGCAGCTCCAGGAGTACCTATGGCTACACCTTC. Variable domain in full (rest from reference TRBV5-1 and TRBJ1-2): KAGVTQTPRYLIKTRGQQVTLSCSPISGHRSVSWYQQTPGQGLQFLFEYFSETQRNKGNFPGRFSGRQFSNSRSEMNVSTLELGDSALYLCASSSRSTYGYTFGSGTRLTVV.